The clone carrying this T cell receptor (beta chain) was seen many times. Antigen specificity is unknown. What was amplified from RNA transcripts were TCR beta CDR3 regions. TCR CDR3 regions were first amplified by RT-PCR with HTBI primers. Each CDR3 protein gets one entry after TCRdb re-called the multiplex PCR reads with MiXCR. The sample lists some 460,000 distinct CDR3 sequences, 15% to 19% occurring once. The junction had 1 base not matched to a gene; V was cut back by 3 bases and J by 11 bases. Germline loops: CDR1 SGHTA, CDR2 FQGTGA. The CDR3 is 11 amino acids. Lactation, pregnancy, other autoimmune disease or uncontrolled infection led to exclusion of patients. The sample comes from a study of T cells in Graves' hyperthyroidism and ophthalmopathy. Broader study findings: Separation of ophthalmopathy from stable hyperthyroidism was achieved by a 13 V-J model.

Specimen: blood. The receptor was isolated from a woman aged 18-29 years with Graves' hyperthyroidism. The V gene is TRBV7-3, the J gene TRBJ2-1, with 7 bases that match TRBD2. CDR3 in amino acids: CASSLGGKQFF. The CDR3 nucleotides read TGTGCCAGCAGCTTGGGGGGGAAGCAGTTCTTC.